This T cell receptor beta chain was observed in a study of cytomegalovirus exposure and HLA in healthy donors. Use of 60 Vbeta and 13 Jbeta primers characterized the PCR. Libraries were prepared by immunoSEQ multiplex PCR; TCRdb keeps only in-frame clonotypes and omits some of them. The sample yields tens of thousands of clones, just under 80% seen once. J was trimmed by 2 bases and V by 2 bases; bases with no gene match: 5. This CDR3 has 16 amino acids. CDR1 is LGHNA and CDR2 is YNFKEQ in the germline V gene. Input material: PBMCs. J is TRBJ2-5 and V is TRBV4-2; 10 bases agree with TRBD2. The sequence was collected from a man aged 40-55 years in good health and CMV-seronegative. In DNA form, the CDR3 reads TGTGCCAGCAGCCAAAATCCGGGACTAGCGCAAGAGACCCAGTACTTC. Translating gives CASSQNPGLAQETQYF.